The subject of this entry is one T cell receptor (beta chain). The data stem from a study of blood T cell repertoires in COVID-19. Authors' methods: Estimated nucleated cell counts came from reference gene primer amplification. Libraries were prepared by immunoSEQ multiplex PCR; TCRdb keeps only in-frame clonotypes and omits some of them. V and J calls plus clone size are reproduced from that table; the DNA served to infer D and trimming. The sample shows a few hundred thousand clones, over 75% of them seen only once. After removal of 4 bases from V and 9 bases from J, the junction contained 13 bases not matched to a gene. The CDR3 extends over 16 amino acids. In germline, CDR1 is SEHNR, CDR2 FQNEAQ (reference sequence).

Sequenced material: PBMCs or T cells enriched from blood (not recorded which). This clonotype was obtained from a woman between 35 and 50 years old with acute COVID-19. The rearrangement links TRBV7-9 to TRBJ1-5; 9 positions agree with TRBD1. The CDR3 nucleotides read TGTGCCAGCAGCTCTTCCCGGGGGACAGGGAGGGGGCCCCAGCATTTT. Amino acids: CASSSSRGTGRGPQHF.